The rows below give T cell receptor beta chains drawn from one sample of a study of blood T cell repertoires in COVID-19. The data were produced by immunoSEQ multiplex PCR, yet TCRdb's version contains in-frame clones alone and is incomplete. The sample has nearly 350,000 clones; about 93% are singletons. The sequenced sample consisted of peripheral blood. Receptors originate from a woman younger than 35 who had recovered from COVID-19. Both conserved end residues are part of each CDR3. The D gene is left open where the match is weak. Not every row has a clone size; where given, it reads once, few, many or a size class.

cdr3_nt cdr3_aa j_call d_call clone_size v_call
TGTGCCACCAGCAGAGTACGGGGCTCTGGAAACACCATATATTTT CATSRVRGSGNTIYF TRBJ1-3 - - TRBV15
TGTGCCAGCAGCCAAGGTAAAACAGGGGAGCTGTTTTTT CASSQGKTGELFF TRBJ2-2 - - TRBV3-1/TRBV3-2
TGTGCCAGCAGCGCCGACAGGGGGCTAGTCACTGAAGCTTTCTTT CASSADRGLVTEAFF TRBJ1-1 TRBD1 once TRBV9
TGTGCCAGCAGCCTCCTACTCTACACTGAAGCTTTCTTT CASSLLLYTEAFF TRBJ1-1 - - TRBV6-5
TGTGCCAGCACCAAGGAGGGTTACAATGAGCAGTTCTTC CASTKEGYNEQFF TRBJ2-1 - - TRBV2
TGTGCCAGCAGCGTAGAGGGGGACCGATCGTATGAAGCTTTCTTT CASSVEGDRSYEAFF TRBJ1-1 - once TRBV9
TGTGCCAGCAGCCCCACAGCGGAGACGAGCACAGATACGCAGTATTTT CASSPTAETSTDTQYF TRBJ2-3 - - TRBV5-4
TGTGCTAGTGGCCAAGACAGTACTGAAGCTTTCTTT CASGQDSTEAFF TRBJ1-1 - - TRBV12-5
TGTGCCTGGGAGAGGGGGAGCTCCTACAATGAGCAGTTCTTC CAWERGSSYNEQFF TRBJ2-1 - - TRBV30
TGTGCCAGCAGTTACGGGGCACCGACTAACTATGGCTACACCTTC CASSYGAPTNYGYTF TRBJ1-2 - once TRBV6-2/TRBV6-3
TGTGCCAGCTCACCACCGGGGAGATCCTCTGGAAACACCATATATTTT CASSPPGRSSGNTIYF TRBJ1-3 - once TRBV18
TGCGCCAGCAGCCAAGATCGGGGAAGGACAGGGCCCTATGGCTACACCTTC CASSQDRGRTGPYGYTF TRBJ1-2 TRBD1 - TRBV4-3
TGTGCCAGCTCACCCCCCGCGATAGCGGGAGGCAGGTCCTACAATGAGCAGTTCTTC CASSPPAIAGGRSYNEQFF TRBJ2-1 TRBD2 - TRBV18
TGCAGCGTTGAAGAGACTAGCGCCGGGGAGCTGTTTTTT CSVEETSAGELFF TRBJ2-2 TRBD2 once TRBV29-1
TGTGCCACCGCTAGCGCCCGCTCCTACAATGAGCAGTTCTTC CATASARSYNEQFF TRBJ2-1 - - TRBV21-1
TGTGCCAGTAGTCCCCGGACTAGCGGGCTCACAGATACGCAGTATTTT CASSPRTSGLTDTQYF TRBJ2-3 TRBD2 - TRBV19
TGTGCCAGCAGTTTCTCGGGGGGCCCCTACAATGAGCAGTTCTTC CASSFSGGPYNEQFF TRBJ2-1 - - TRBV28
TGTGCCAGCAGTTATTATCAGGGGCTTGTTCCTGAAGCTTTCTTT CASSYYQGLVPEAFF TRBJ1-1 - - TRBV6-5
TGTGCCAGCAGCGAGGGTAGCGGGTTCTACAATGAGCAGTTCTTC CASSEGSGFYNEQFF TRBJ2-1 TRBD2 - TRBV9
TGTGCCAGCAGCTTTCAAGGACGGACACAAGAGACCCAGTACTTC CASSFQGRTQETQYF TRBJ2-5 - - TRBV5-6
TGTGCCAGTAGTAGACAGACAGGGGGCAATCAGCCCCAGCATTTT CASSRQTGGNQPQHF TRBJ1-5 TRBD1 - TRBV19
TGTGCCAGCAGTTTAGGACAGACGAACACTGAAGCTTTCTTT CASSLGQTNTEAFF TRBJ1-1 - once TRBV27
TGCGCCAGCAGCCAAGAGGGTAAAGGGGGCTTCTCCTGGGCCAACGTCCTGACTTTC CASSQEGKGGFSWANVLTF TRBJ2-6 TRBD1 - TRBV4-1
TGTGCCAGCTCACCACGGGAGGGTTACGATGAGCAGTTCTTC CASSPREGYDEQFF TRBJ2-1 TRBD2 - TRBV18
TGTGCCAGCAGCCAAACCAGCGCGCGTACTTTTTTCAGTAATCCAGAGACCCAGTACTTC CASSQTSARTFFSNPETQYF TRBJ2-5 - - TRBV3-1/TRBV3-2
TGTGCCAGCAGTTACTTCCCCAATGGGGAGAAGTATAGCAATCAGCCCCAGCATTTT CASSYFPNGEKYSNQPQHF TRBJ1-5 - once TRBV6-2/TRBV6-3
TGTGCCAGCAGTTTATCTACGGGGTTGGGCCGGGGCTACACCTTC CASSLSTGLGRGYTF TRBJ1-2 - - TRBV27
TGTGCCAGCAGTTACGGAGGGGCCCGTGGAACCGGGGAGCTGTTTTTT CASSYGGARGTGELFF TRBJ2-2 - once TRBV6-2/TRBV6-3
TGTGCCAGCAGTGAAGTACTAGTGCGGGAAGAGACCCAGTACTTC CASSEVLVREETQYF TRBJ2-5 - - TRBV2
TGCGCCAGCAGCTTGGGGGCCCCCGGGGAGCTGTTTTTT CASSLGAPGELFF TRBJ2-2 - - TRBV5-1
TGTGCCAGCAGTTTACTAGCGGCGAATGAGCAGTTCTTC CASSLLAANEQFF TRBJ2-1 TRBD2 - TRBV6-2/TRBV6-3
TGTGCCAGCAGCTTGCATCCTAGCGGTGGGGATACGCAGTATTTT CASSLHPSGGDTQYF TRBJ2-3 TRBD2 - TRBV5-4
TGTGCCAGCAGCAGTACAGGGAGTAACAATGAGCAGTTCTTC CASSSTGSNNEQFF TRBJ2-1 - - TRBV7-2
TGTGCCAGCAGCTTTCAGCGGGGGAGGGGAGAGACCCAGTACTTC CASSFQRGRGETQYF TRBJ2-5 TRBD2 - TRBV7-2
TGTGCCAGCAGCCCCGACAGGGGGCTTTATTCACCCCTCCACTTT CASSPDRGLYSPLHF TRBJ1-6 TRBD1 few TRBV7-9
TGTGCCAGCAGTCTACGAGGGGGGGACTATGGCTACACCTTC CASSLRGGDYGYTF TRBJ1-2 - - TRBV7-2
TGTGCCAGCAGCCTAAACCTCGGGGAAGTTAACACCGGGGAGCTGTTTTTT CASSLNLGEVNTGELFF TRBJ2-2 - - TRBV2
TGTGCCAGCACCCAGAGGACCGGGGCAGATACGCAGTATTTT CASTQRTGADTQYF TRBJ2-3 - - TRBV25-1
TGTGCCACCAGTGACCCTGGACTAGCGGGTTCCCCGACTGAGCAGTTCTTC CATSDPGLAGSPTEQFF TRBJ2-1 TRBD2 - TRBV24-1
TGTGCCAGCAGCTTGGTTCGGGAGGGCCCATACACGCAGTATTTT CASSLVREGPYTQYF TRBJ2-3 TRBD2 - TRBV7-2
TGCGCCAGCACCGAGGTAGGGGGCACAGATACGCAGTATTTT CASTEVGGTDTQYF TRBJ2-3 - - TRBV5-1
TGTGCCACCAGCAGACGACAGGATCCAGTCCACAATGAGCAGTTCTTC CATSRRQDPVHNEQFF TRBJ2-1 - - TRBV15
TGTGCCAGCAGTCGCCTTGGCAATCAGCCCCAGCATTTT CASSRLGNQPQHF TRBJ1-5 - - TRBV6-6
TGTGCCACCAGTGATTTGCTAACGGATGAGCAGTTCTTC CATSDLLTDEQFF TRBJ2-1 - - TRBV24-1
TGTGCCAGCAGTGAAGGGGGACTAGCGGGTCCCTACAATGAGCAGTTCTTC CASSEGGLAGPYNEQFF TRBJ2-1 TRBD2 - TRBV2
TGCGCCAGCAGCGCCGCGGGGGCGTCAGGAAACACCATATATTTT CASSAAGASGNTIYF TRBJ1-3 - - TRBV4-3
TGCGCCAGCAGCCCGGGGACTAGCGGGAGGTCAGATACGCAGTATTTT CASSPGTSGRSDTQYF TRBJ2-3 TRBD2 once TRBV5-1